This entry concerns a single T cell receptor (beta chain). Its antigen is as yet unknown. This record belongs to a study of chemoradiotherapy in HPV16-positive cancers. About the study: A couple of HPV16-positive patients' cells yielded candidate HPV-specific clones and common motifs. Study observations and caveats: Candidate HPV-specific clones and E7-related TCR motifs grew in tumor during treatment.

Generated by immunoSEQ multiplex PCR, the TCRdb table keeps only in-frame clones and is missing some. The sample shows roughly 21,000 clones, approximately 87% of them seen only once. Samples were taken several times over chemoradiotherapy. CDR1 is SGHNT, CDR2 YYREEE, per germline (reference sequence). V lost 2 bases and J lost 8; bases outside the gene matches: 17. CDR3 size: 18 residues. The receptor comes from a human donor with HPV-associated anogenital cancer. The input for sequencing was blood, taken from a patient who underwent chemoradiotherapy. This rearrangement joins TRBV5-4 to TRBJ2-1; 9 bases line up with TRBD2. The DNA of the CDR3 is TGTGCCAGCAGCTTCGGGTCTGTAGGCAGAGGCGGGGGGGATGAGCAGTTCTTC. Translated, it gives CASSFGSVGRGGGDEQFF.